This T cell receptor (beta chain) was found in a study of T cells after yellow fever vaccination. Whole-study context: Fractions with few cells were prepared using SMART-Seq v4 Ultra Low Input.

The germline gives CDR1 LGHNA, CDR2 YSLEER. V was shortened by 0 bases and J by 5 bases, with 11 bases between the two germline ends. The length of the CDR3 is 15 residues. Synthesis of TCR cDNA relied on 5'RACE template switching, which attached a universal primer site and UMIs. One entry per CDR3 protein, called by TCRdb with MiXCR from the 5' RACE reads. The sample includes some 290,000 distinct CDR3 sequences, around 11% seen only once; the top ten take about 3%. The genes are TRBV4-3 and TRBJ2-1; TRBD1 might be the D (6 bases). The clonotype originates from a man in his late teens or twenties who received the YFV17D yellow fever vaccine. This sample comprised CD4+ T cells sorted from PBMCs, obtained 45 days after the yellow fever booster vaccination. As DNA, the CDR3 is TGCGCCAGCAGCCAAGATAGGGGGAGCAACAATGAGCAGTTCTTC. Protein product: CASSQDRGSNNEQFF.